This entry describes one TCR beta chain. Its antigen is as yet unknown. There were likely unrecorded immune exposures, though donors were nominally healthy when sampled. The sample comes from a study of cytomegalovirus exposure and HLA in healthy donors. Overall study: Earlier sequencing of approximately 180 million T cells yielded approximately 100 million unique TCR beta sequences. When 398 donors were genotyped, roughly 80% of them were found to fall in the Caucasian-associated ancestry cluster. Broader study findings: Analysis performed later showed TCR beta chains linked to HLA being more clonally expanded than equally common others.

PCR involved 60 Vbeta and 13 Jbeta primers. Sequencing used immunoSEQ multiplex PCR; TCRdb keeps in-frame clones, though not all of them. The sample consists of around 120,000 clones, just over 70% of them appearing once. Trimming cost V 3 bases and J 7 bases, with 4 bases left between them. Germline V gives CDR1 MNHNS, CDR2 SASEGT. This CDR3 contains 11 residues. Sequenced input: PBMCs. The source is a woman aged 55-69 years in good health and CMV-seropositive. V usage is TRBV6-1 and J usage is TRBJ2-1, with D unresolved. Here the CDR3 reads CASSDLNEQFF. The CDR3 bases are TGTGCCAGCAGTGACCTTAATGAGCAGTTCTTC.